The T cell receptor beta chain described here comes from a study of blood T cell repertoires in COVID-19. Study-wide background: PBMCs, B-cell-depleted T cells, or T cells were the source of the cDNA or gDNA that made up the material.

In the authors' methods: Estimation of nucleated cell counts was performed using reference gene primer amplification. Sequencing was performed with immunoSEQ multiplex PCR; in TCRdb, only in-frame clones are kept and a portion is missing. V, J and clone size derive from that table, while D and trimming were established from the DNA sequence. The sample has about 440,000 clones; roughly 88% are singletons. This CDR3 has 12 amino acids. Germline V gene data show CDR1 as SGHRS and CDR2 as YFSETQ. The ends were cut back, 3 bases at V and 3 bases at J, with 7 bases in the middle. Patients in Seattle were enrolled during active infection, then followed longitudinally.

The V call is TRBV5-1, the J call TRBJ2-7; D may be TRBD1 (5 bases). The sequenced sample was peripheral blood. The clonotype originates from a woman aged 45-65 years with COVID-19, enrolled during active disease. The CDR3 is CASSYQGYEQYF. The CDR3 DNA follows: TGCGCCAGCAGCTACCAGGGCTACGAGCAGTACTTC. Full variable domain (outside the CDR3, taken from reference TRBV5-1 and TRBJ2-7): KAGVTQTPRYLIKTRGQQVTLSCSPISGHRSVSWYQQTPGQGLQFLFEYFSETQRNKGNFPGRFSGRQFSNSRSEMNVSTLELGDSALYLCASSYQGYEQYFGPGTRLTVT.